This TCR beta chain was retrieved from a study of control samples from healthy donors and cancer patients (dated by TCRdb to 2018 to 2021). V loses 6 bases, J loses 6 bases, and the germline ends lie 11 bases apart. CDR1 and CDR2 were assigned from the germline V gene as MDHEN and SYDVKM. From cysteine to phenylalanine, the CDR3 is 12 amino acids long. Of the read, only the CDR3 DNA is kept; its 36 bases are in frame from base 1. The library was built by means of the immunoSEQ multiplex PCR assay. As stored in TCRdb, this immuneACCESS dataset retains in-frame rearrangements with V and J assigned. A fraction of the clones does not appear; measured against another copy, unresolved V genes explain less than half of the discrepancy, and the remainder lacks a known reason. The table for this sample lists approximately 37,000 clones; approximately 90% of them were counted only once. The biggest ten clones account for around 3.6% of the sample.

Notes on this clone: The antigen it binds to is not known. Per-base qualities were not stored, and no clone one base away is much larger.

This clonotype was obtained from a woman in her 50s in good health. The chain uses TRBV28 and TRBJ1-2; TRBD1 might be the D gene, on 6 matching bases. Sequenced: blood. The DNA sequence follows: TGTGCCAGCAGGGGGGCAGGGGATGGCTACACCTTC. Its amino acids are CASRGAGDGYTF.